This entry is about one TCR beta chain. The PCR used 60 Vbeta and 13 Jbeta primers. The repertoire was sequenced with immunoSEQ multiplex PCR; TCRdb's copy has only in-frame clones and lacks some. Here the sample spans more than 150,000 clones, about four fifths being singletons. The data stem from a study of cytomegalovirus exposure and HLA in healthy donors. The CDR3 is 14 amino acids. The germline CDR1 and CDR2 sequences are LNHNV and YYDKDF (reference sequence). V lost 5 bases to trimming and J lost 4 bases, with 15 bases between them. The sequencing sample was made of PBMCs. The TCR was taken from a woman aged 25 to 39 in good health and CMV-seropositive. The rearrangement uses TRBV15 and TRBJ2-7; a weak D match, TRBD2 (6 bases). Written as DNA, the CDR3 is TGTGCCACCAGCCCCGGGCCTGGGAGGTACGAGCAGTACTTC. This sequence encodes CATSPGPGRYEQYF.